The 28 T cell receptor beta chains reported below all come from one sample, sequenced in a study of blood T cell repertoires in COVID-19. The data were produced by immunoSEQ multiplex PCR, yet TCRdb's version contains in-frame clones alone and is incomplete. The table lists 250,000 or so clones, about four fifths of them singletons. The source material was PBMCs or T cells enriched from blood (not recorded which). These receptors all come from a middle-aged woman who had been exposed to COVID-19.

The chain recombines TRBV19 with TRBJ1-2; D may be TRBD1 (5 bases). The V end lost 7 bases, the J end lost 7 bases, and 19 bases lay between the germline ends. The CDR3 consists of 14 residues. CDR1 is LNHDA and CDR2 is SQIVND in the germline V gene (reference sequence). The CDR3 sequence is CASTPTAGSGGYTF. DNA of the CDR3: TGTGCCAGTACCCCGACAGCGGGTTCGGGTGGCTACACCTTC.

The gene calls are TRBV2 and TRBJ2-2; the match to TRBD1 covers 7 bases. The germline gives CDR1 SNHLY, CDR2 FYNNEI. The CDR3 spans 15 residues. The ends lost 5 bases at V and 7 bases at J; junction bases unmatched: 10. CDR3 loop: CASSPGQKTSGELFF. Here the CDR3 DNA reads TGTGCCAGCAGTCCGGGACAGAAGACGAGCGGGGAGCTGTTTTTT.

The rearrangement uses TRBV9 and TRBJ2-5, with 9 bases identical to TRBD2. This CDR3 comprises 15 residues. Germline V gene lookup returns CDR1 SGDLS and CDR2 YYNGEE. Trimming removed 3 bases from V and 2 bases from J; junction bases left unmatched: 5. CDR3 nucleotides: TGTGCCAGCAGCGCAAGCGGGGGGCTTCAAGAGACCCAGTACTTC. It yields the protein CASSASGGLQETQYF.

The gene calls are TRBV5-1 and TRBJ2-5; a possible D gene is TRBD1 (5 bases). Germline CDR1 and CDR2: SGHRS and YFSETQ. CDR3 length: 16 residues. V lost 4 bases and J lost 1, with 17 bases in between. This CDR3 reads CASSQGQTKSQETQYF. Here the CDR3 DNA reads TGCGCCAGCAGCCAAGGACAAACAAAGTCCCAAGAGACCCAGTACTTC.

This sequence joins TRBV7-9 and TRBJ1-1, with 7 positions matching TRBD1. Germline loops: CDR1 SEHNR, CDR2 FQNEAQ (reference sequence). Trimming cost V 3 bases and J 3 bases; bases outside gene matches: 1. The CDR3 consists of 13 residues. The CDR3 DNA sequence: TGTGCCAGCAGCTTCGACAGGGACACTGAAGCTTTCTTT. It is translated as CASSFDRDTEAFF.

The rearrangement joins TRBV11-2 to TRBJ2-5; tentatively, D is TRBD1 (5 bases). The CDR3 loop spans 15 amino acids. V lost 1 base and J 0 bases, leaving 9 bases between the germline ends. Germline CDR1 and CDR2: SGHAT and FQNNGV. The DNA for the CDR3 is TGTGCCAGCAGCTTAGCTCCAGGGAACCAAGAGACCCAGTACTTC. It yields the protein CASSLAPGNQETQYF.

This chain uses TRBV6-5 with TRBJ1-1; D ambiguous. The length of the CDR3 is 14 residues. CDR1 is MNHEY, CDR2 SVGAGI, per germline. V shed 6 bases and J shed 4 bases, with 15 bases lying between them. The DNA of the CDR3 is TGTGCCAGCAGGGGCCCCTCAGGCACCACTGAAGCTTTCTTT. As protein: CASRGPSGTTEAFF.

This clone has a handful of counts. Sequence at one end of the junction differs from germline and may be a read error. This chain links TRBV4-1 with TRBJ1-2; TRBD1 matches at 9 bases. The germline V gene has CDR1 MGHRA and CDR2 YSYEKL. The CDR3 has 16 amino acids. CDR3: CASSQEGGFSGTGLLF. The CDR3 DNA reads as TGCGCCAGCAGCCAAGAGGGGGGATTTTCAGGGACAGGGCTCCTCTTC.

This clone was counted once. J is TRBJ2-5 and V is TRBV7-2, with 8 bases that match TRBD1. The J segment lost 7 bases and the V segment lost 2 bases, leaving 6 bases of the junction unmatched. The CDR3 covers 14 residues. The germline V gene has CDR1 SGHTA and CDR2 FQGNSA. As DNA, the CDR3 is TGTGCCAGCAGCTTACAGGGGGCGAAGGGGACCCAGTACTTC. Encoded protein: CASSLQGAKGTQYF.

The chain has TRBV10-3 and TRBJ1-1; perhaps TRBD1 as D (6 bases). Deletions cut 6 bases from V and 0 bases from J, with 11 bases between. Germline assignment: CDR1 ENHRY and CDR2 SYGVKD. The length of the CDR3 is 14 residues. CDR3 region: CAISHGQLNTEAFF. For the CDR3, the DNA is TGTGCCATCAGCCATGGACAGCTGAACACTGAAGCTTTCTTT.

The CDR3 sequence: CASSEYIWQGKDYGYTF. The CDR3 DNA follows: TGTGCCAGCAGTGAATATATATGGCAGGGGAAGGACTATGGCTACACCTTC. The genes are TRBV25-1 and TRBJ1-2; tentatively, D is TRBD1 (6 bases). CDR1 is MGHDK and CDR2 is SYGVNS in the germline V gene. There are 17 residues in the CDR3. The ends were cut back, 0 bases at V and 3 bases at J, with 17 bases in the middle.

V usage is TRBV5-5 and J usage is TRBJ2-2; TRBD1 aligns across 7 bases. The CDR3 totals 15 residues. Unmatched junction bases numbered 3, after V lost 1 base and J lost 3 bases. Germline V gene data show CDR1 as SGHKS and CDR2 as YYEKEE (reference sequence). The CDR3 loop reads CASSLTGEYTGELFF. The CDR3 DNA sequence: TGTGCCAGCAGCTTGACAGGGGAGTACACCGGGGAGCTGTTTTTT. Using reference TRBV5-5 and TRBJ2-2 for the parts outside the CDR3, the full variable domain is DAGVTQSPTHLIKTRGQQVTLRCSPISGHKSVSWYQQVLGQGPQFIFQYYEKEERGRGNFPDRFSARQFPNYSSELNVNALLLGDSALYLCASSLTGEYTGELFFGEGSRLTVL.

The chain carries TRBV5-1 and TRBJ1-1; 7 bases match TRBD1. The CDR3 runs 16 residues. Germline values: CDR1 SGHRS, CDR2 YFSETQ. The trim removed 4 bases at V and 0 bases at J, leaving 9 bases unmatched. The chain's CDR3 is CASSLTGSNVNTEAFF. CDR3 coding DNA: TGCGCCAGCAGCCTGACAGGGTCCAACGTGAACACTGAAGCTTTCTTT. Supplemented by reference TRBV5-1 and TRBJ1-1, the full variable domain reads KAGVTQTPRYLIKTRGQQVTLSCSPISGHRSVSWYQQTPGQGLQFLFEYFSETQRNKGNFPGRFSGRQFSNSRSEMNVSTLELGDSALYLCASSLTGSNVNTEAFFGQGTRLTVV.

On this clone itself: This clone may be a read error of a much larger clone one base away. Other DNA variants within this sample encode the same CDR3. The rearrangement joins TRBV7-3 to TRBJ1-1, with 9 bases fitting TRBD1. V shed 6 bases, J shed 3 bases, and the junction held 2 bases outside the gene matches. This CDR3 spans 13 amino acids. The V gene's germline CDR1 is SGHTA and CDR2 FQGTGA. The CDR3: CASSRQGDTEAFF. For the CDR3, the DNA is TGTGCCAGCAGTCGACAGGGGGACACTGAAGCTTTCTTT.

V usage is TRBV6-6 and J usage is TRBJ1-1; perhaps TRBD1 as D (6 bases). The length of the CDR3 is 13 residues. The germline gives CDR1 MNHNY, CDR2 SVGAGI (reference sequence). V lost 4 bases to trimming and J lost 8 bases, with 14 bases between them. The CDR3 coding sequence is TGTGCCAGCAGTTCGGCCACCGGGACAGAAGCTTTCTTT. Its translation: CASSSATGTEAFF.

CDR3 in amino acids: CASSELGQGHTEAFF. Written as DNA, the CDR3 is TGCGCCAGCAGCGAGCTGGGACAGGGACACACTGAAGCTTTCTTT. The V call is TRBV5-1, the J call TRBJ1-1, with 9 bases lining up with TRBD1. The CDR3 is 15 residues long. Trimming took 4 bases from V and 3 from J; bases not matched to a gene: 7. CDR1 and CDR2 (germline): SGHRS, YFSETQ.

This chain connects TRBV28 to TRBJ2-3; TRBD2 aligns across 13 bases. This CDR3 comprises 19 residues. The germline V gene has CDR1 MDHEN and CDR2 SYDVKM. With 1 base clipped from V and 5 bases from J, the junction kept 12 bases outside the gene matches. The CDR3 sequence: CASSLYVLGLAGEEDTQYF. The CDR3 DNA is TGTGCCAGCAGTTTATATGTTTTAGGACTAGCGGGAGAGGAAGATACGCAGTATTTT.

This chain connects TRBV11-2 to TRBJ1-5, with D tentatively TRBD1 (6 bases). The CDR3 is made up of 15 amino acids. CDR1 SGHAT and CDR2 FQNNGV come from the germline V gene. The V end lost 2 bases, the J end lost 4 bases, and 12 bases lay between the germline ends. Here the CDR3 reads CASSLQGNRNQPQHF. As DNA, the CDR3 is TGTGCCAGCAGCTTACAGGGGAATCGTAATCAGCCCCAGCATTTT.

The chain is built from TRBV30 and TRBJ1-1; 7 bases line up with TRBD1. Unmatched junction bases numbered 9, after V lost 3 bases and J lost 5 bases. The germline V gene encodes CDR1 GTSNPN and CDR2 SVGIG (reference sequence). This CDR3 region has 14 residues. This CDR3 is CAWSGGGEWTEAFF. CDR3 nucleotide sequence: TGTGCCTGGAGCGGAGGGGGCGAATGGACTGAAGCTTTCTTT. Full variable domain (remainder filled in from reference TRBV30 and TRBJ1-1): SQTIHQWPATLVQPVGSPLSLECTVEGTSNPNLYWYRQAAGRGLQLLFYSVGIGQISSEVPQNLSASRPQDRQFILSSKKLLLSDSGFYLCAWSGGGEWTEAFFGQGTRLTVV.

This chain joins TRBV10-3 and TRBJ1-4; D not resolved. The CDR3 has 13 amino acids. Germline values: CDR1 ENHRY, CDR2 SYGVKD. Trimming shortened V by 6 bases and J by 8 bases, and 13 bases separated the two germline ends. CDR3 nucleotides: TGTGCCATCAGAGCCGAAAAGAGGGAAAAACTGTTTTTT. As protein: CAIRAEKREKLFF.

This clone has a single count. This chain connects TRBV5-4 to TRBJ1-1; D ambiguous. Deletions cut 6 bases from V and 0 bases from J, with 12 bases between. Germline values: CDR1 SGHNT, CDR2 YYREEE (reference sequence). The CDR3 is 14 residues long. CDR3 in amino acids: CASNEEEMNTEAFF. The CDR3 nucleotides are TGTGCCAGCAACGAAGAGGAGATGAACACTGAAGCTTTCTTT.

V and J are TRBV29-1 and TRBJ1-4; 8 bases are shared with TRBD1. The V gene end was trimmed by 8 bases and the J gene end by 7 bases; junction bases not matched to a gene: 9. The CDR3 extends over 13 amino acids. The germline gives CDR1 SQVTM, CDR2 ANQGSEA. CDR3: CSTRTGQGEKLFF. The DNA of the CDR3 is TGCAGCACCAGGACAGGGCAGGGTGAAAAACTGTTTTTT. Combining the CDR3 with reference TRBV29-1 and TRBJ1-4 gives the whole variable domain SAVISQKPSRDICQRGTSLTIQCQVDSQVTMMFWYRQQPGQSLTLIATANQGSEATYESGFVIDKFPISRPNLTFSTLTVSNMSPEDSSIYLCSTRTGQGEKLFFGSGTQLSVL.

This chain connects TRBV6-4 to TRBJ2-2, with 7 bases aligning to TRBD1. This CDR3 has 17 residues. Germline assignment: CDR1 MRHNA and CDR2 SNTAGT. The junction had 9 bases not matched to a gene; V was cut back by 4 bases and J by 1 base. The CDR3 DNA follows: TGTGCCAGCAGTGTAGGGTTCGGACAGGTGAACACCGGGGAGCTGTTTTTT. This codes for CASSVGFGQVNTGELFF.

The CDR3 protein is CSVEDRQARSLNYGYTF. The DNA for the CDR3 is TGCAGCGTTGAAGATCGACAGGCCCGCTCGTTGAACTATGGCTACACCTTC. The rearrangement links TRBV29-1 to TRBJ1-2, with D perhaps matching TRBD1 (6 bases). V dropped 0 bases and J dropped 2 bases, with 19 bases sitting between them. This CDR3 comprises 17 residues. The germline gives CDR1 SQVTM, CDR2 ANQGSEA.

This sequence joins TRBV19 and TRBJ1-5; 7 bases map to TRBD1. This CDR3 contains 17 residues. J lost 0 bases, V lost 3 bases, and 8 bases had no gene match. The germline CDR1 and CDR2 sequences are LNHDA and SQIVND (reference sequence). The CDR3 is CASSIRYGTASNQPQHF. DNA for the CDR3: TGTGCCAGTAGTATTAGGTACGGGACAGCTAGCAATCAGCCCCAGCATTTT.

This chain links TRBV4-3 with TRBJ2-7; D is perhaps TRBD1 (5 bases). Germline V gives CDR1 LGHNA, CDR2 YSLEER. The V and J ends lost 0 bases and 2 bases respectively, with 14 bases between them. This CDR3 comprises 16 residues. The CDR3 spells CASSQDGWVGPYEQYF. The CDR3 nucleotides read TGCGCCAGCAGCCAAGATGGTTGGGTGGGGCCCTACGAGCAGTACTTC.

V is TRBV6-5 and J is TRBJ2-1; D unresolved. Trimming took 4 bases from V and 4 from J, leaving 8 bases between them. The CDR3 is 13 residues long. Germline V CDR1 and CDR2: MNHEY, SVGAGI. As DNA, the CDR3 is TGTGCCAGCAGTTCCCACACATACAATGAGCAGTTCTTC. This encodes CASSSHTYNEQFF.

The rearrangement uses TRBV11-2 and TRBJ1-3; maybe TRBD1 (5 bases). This CDR3 has 13 residues. The V end was cut by 3 bases, the J end by 8 bases, with 11 bases between. Germline V gene data show CDR1 as SGHAT and CDR2 as FQNNGV. The CDR3: CASSFKGADTIYF. The CDR3 region has the DNA TGTGCCAGCAGCTTTAAAGGGGCGGACACCATATATTTT.